This TCR beta chain originates from a study of human T cells and chemical hapten exposure (dated by TCRdb to the early 2020s). Turning to the overall study: For sensitization, 2% DPC in acetone was applied to a 2 cm by 2 cm area of upper inner arm skin. Throughout the approximately 24-week study period, patients were also given weekly therapeutic DPC doses on the scalp. Patch testing was done on the upper back using Finn chambers containing 0.01% DPC, and results were scored after 6 days according to International Contact Dermatitis Research Group standards. The mostly female patient cohort included alopecia areata with under or over 50% scalp involvement, alopecia totalis and alopecia universalis. Libraries were combined into a pool for sequencing, and differences in TCR yield between samples came mainly from small differences in library volumes within the pool. In alopecia patients, the study followed how the peripheral blood TCR repertoire changed in vivo over primary and secondary sensitization to diphenylcyclopropenone (DPC), a hapten. Blood samples were taken from patients before sensitization (week 0) and at 2, 6 and about 24 weeks after DPC sensitization. Around 30 alopecia patients provided blood for TCR sequencing at one to four time points (pre-sensitization, 2, 6 and 24 weeks).

Libraries were built with RACE. Sequenced using a NextSeq 500. Library preparation attached unique molecular identifiers to individual cDNA molecules for quantitative, reproducible TCR counting. For every blood RNA sample, sequencing covered both the TCR alpha and TCR beta chains. As for the authors' bioinformatics: Samples had a median of approximately 93,000 TCRs, with a range from about 23,224 to 750,000. V, J and CDR3 annotation of the TCR reads was carried out using the Decombinator software suite. To make PS versus PT1 abundance plots, every sample was subsampled to the same number of TCRs (28,000). TCRs were defined as expanded if absent before sensitization and observed at least eight times at the 2-week time point. TCRdb passed the public sequencing reads through fastp at Q25 and MiXCR, retaining productive beta sequences. One record per CDR3 amino acid sequence lists the most common genes and DNA. TCRdb, not the original authors, processed these V and J calls. Within this sample are 95,000 to 100,000 distinct CDR3 sequences, with over 10% of them counted one time only. The ten largest clonotypes hold around 2.2% of the sample.

Per the germline V gene, SQVTM is the CDR1 and ANQGSEA is the CDR2. From cysteine to phenylalanine, the CDR3 is 11 amino acids long. CDR3 DNA is the only sequence kept; it has 33 bases, read in frame from the first base. On this clonotype: There is no known antigen for this receptor. Per-base qualities were not stored, and no clone one base away is much larger.

The paper as a whole reports these results and caveats: The number of PT1 expanded TCRs positively correlated with patch test score, significant at thresholds 8, 16 and 32 but not 4. After repeated subsampling, changes were observed in the strength of the expansion versus patch-test correlation and in the threshold at which the correlation became significant. All patients had alopecia, a presumed autoimmune disease, so their immune response might differ from that of healthy individuals. Compared with pre-sensitization or healthy control sets, expanded TCRs formed significantly more large CDR3 similarity clusters, which is consistent with antigen-driven responses. DPC sensitization did not change how many TCRs were above 1 in 1000 frequency, and no evidence was found of alterations in global repertoire structure.

The time point label for this specimen denotes: patch test 1, 2 weeks after DPC sensitization. The sample's treatment or condition label, in plain terms: therapeutic diphenylcyclopropenone sensitization with weekly scalp DPC. At every patch-test visit, the blood draw took place before the patch test was put on. Eligible patients were aged 18 to 70, diagnosed with alopecia, deemed suitable for DPC therapy, and excluded if pregnant. Total RNA was extracted from unfractionated whole blood that had been collected in Tempus Blood RNA tubes. The material was whole blood, obtained in connection with sensitization to the hapten diphenylcyclopropenone (DPC). The chain was built from TRBV29-1 and TRBJ2-2; the D gene cannot be resolved reliably. The source is a woman in her 40s with alopecia areata. Some clones in this sample may be carry-over from other donors' samples. The CDR3 region: CSAGFAGELFF. The nucleotide sequence is given as TGCAGTGCAGGATTTGCCGGGGAGCTGTTTTTT.